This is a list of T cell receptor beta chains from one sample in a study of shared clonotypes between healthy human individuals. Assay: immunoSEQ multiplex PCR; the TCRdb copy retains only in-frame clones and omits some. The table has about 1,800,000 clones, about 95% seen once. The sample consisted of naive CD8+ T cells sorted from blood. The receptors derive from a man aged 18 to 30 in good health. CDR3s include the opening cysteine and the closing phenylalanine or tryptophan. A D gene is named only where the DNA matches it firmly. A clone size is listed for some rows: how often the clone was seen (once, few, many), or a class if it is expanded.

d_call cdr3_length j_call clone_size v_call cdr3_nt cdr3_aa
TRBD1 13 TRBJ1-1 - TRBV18 TGTGCCAGCTCAGGGGACAGGGGGCCTGTAGCTTTCTTT CASSGDRGPVAFF
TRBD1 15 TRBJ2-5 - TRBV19 TGTGCCAGTAGTATGACCGGGACAGGGGAAGAGACCCAGTACTTC CASSMTGTGEETQYF
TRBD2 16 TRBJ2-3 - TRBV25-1 TGTGCCAGCAGTGTACTAGCGGGACCTAGCACAGATACGCAGTATTTT CASSVLAGPSTDTQYF
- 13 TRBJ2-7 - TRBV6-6 TGTGCCAGCAGTTACGGATGGGGGTACGAGCAGTACTTC CASSYGWGYEQYF
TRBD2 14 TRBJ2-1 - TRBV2 TGTGCCAGCATGCGGGGGGCCTCCTACAATGAGCAGTTCTTC CASMRGASYNEQFF
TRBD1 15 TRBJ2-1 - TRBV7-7 TGTGCTAGCAGTATAAGCCCGGGACAGGGAGCCGAGCAGTTCTTC CASSISPGQGAEQFF
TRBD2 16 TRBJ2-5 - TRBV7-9 TGTGCCAGCACCTCTCAGCGGGAGGGATATCAAGAGACCCAGTACTTC CASTSQREGYQETQYF
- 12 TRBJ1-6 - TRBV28 TGTGCTGAGCAAGCCTATAATTCACCCCTCCACTTT CAEQAYNSPLHF
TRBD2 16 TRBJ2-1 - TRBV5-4 TGTGCCAGCAGCCCCCCTAGAGCGGGAGGGAACAATGAGCAGTTCTTC CASSPPRAGGNNEQFF
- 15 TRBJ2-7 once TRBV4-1 TGCGCCAGCAGCCCCGCAGGAGGGTCTTACTACGAGCAGTACTTC CASSPAGGSYYEQYF
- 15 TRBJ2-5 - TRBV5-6 TGTGCCAGCAGCGGGACTGGGTGGGGAAAAGAGACCCAGTACTTC CASSGTGWGKETQYF
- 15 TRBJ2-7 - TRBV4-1 TGCGCCAGCAGCCAAGAACCTAGCGTCTTGGACGAGCAGTACTTC CASSQEPSVLDEQYF
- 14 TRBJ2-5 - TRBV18 TGTGCCAGCTCATTGGGACCCTTGGAAGAGACCCAGTACTTC CASSLGPLEETQYF
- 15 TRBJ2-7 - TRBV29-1 TGCAGCGTTGTAACAACAGAGTTGGTGACCTACGAGCAGTACTTC CSVVTTELVTYEQYF
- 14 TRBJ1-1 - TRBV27 TGTGCCAGCAGTATGGGAGGGGGTTGGACTGAAGCTTTCTTT CASSMGGGWTEAFF
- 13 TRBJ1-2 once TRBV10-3 TGTGCCATCAAGGCAGATCCCAACTATGGCTACACCTTC CAIKADPNYGYTF
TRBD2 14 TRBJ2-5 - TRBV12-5 TGTGCTAGTGGTTTAGCGGGGACTCAAGAGACCCAGTACTTC CASGLAGTQETQYF
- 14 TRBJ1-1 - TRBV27 TGTGCCAGCAGTTGGGGGGCGCAGGACACTGAAGCTTTCTTT CASSWGAQDTEAFF
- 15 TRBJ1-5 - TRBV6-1 TGTGCCAGCAACGGGCGGAGGCGAGGCAATCAGCCCCAGCATTTT CASNGRRRGNQPQHF
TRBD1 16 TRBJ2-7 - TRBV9 TGTGCCAGCAGCGTAGGTACCGGGACAGCCAAATACGAGCAGTACTTC CASSVGTGTAKYEQYF
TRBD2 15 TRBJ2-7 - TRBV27 TGTGCCAGCAGTTTATGGTCTAGCGGTTCCTACGAGCAGTACTTC CASSLWSSGSYEQYF
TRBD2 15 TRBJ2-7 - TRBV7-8 TGTGCCAGCAGCCACCCAGTAAGCGGGAGCCACGAGCAGTACTTC CASSHPVSGSHEQYF
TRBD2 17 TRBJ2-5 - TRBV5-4 TGTGCCAGCAGCGGTACCCTTAGCGGGGGGAACCAAGAGACCCAGTACTTC CASSGTLSGGNQETQYF
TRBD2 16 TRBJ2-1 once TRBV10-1 TGCGCCAGCAGCGGAGTAGCGGGGGGGAGCTACAATGAGCAGTTCTTC CASSGVAGGSYNEQFF
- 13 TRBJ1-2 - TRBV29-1 TGCAGCGTTGACGCCGGCCACCTCTATGGCTACACCTTC CSVDAGHLYGYTF
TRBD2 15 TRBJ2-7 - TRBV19 TGTGCCAGTAGTCTTTACGGGACTAACACCTACGAGCAGTACTTC CASSLYGTNTYEQYF
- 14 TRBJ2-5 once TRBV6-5 TGTGCCAGCAGTTCCCCGGGACTCTGGAGGTCCCAGTACTTC CASSSPGLWRSQYF
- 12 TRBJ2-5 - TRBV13 TGTGCCAGCAGCTCCGCACCCGCGCCCCAGTACTTC CASSSAPAPQYF
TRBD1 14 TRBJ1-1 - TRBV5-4 TGTGCCAGCAGCTCGGGACAGGGGGGTACTGAAGCTTTCTTT CASSSGQGGTEAFF
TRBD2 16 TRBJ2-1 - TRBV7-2 TGTGCCAGCAGCTTCCCGGGACTAGAAACAAAGGATGAGCAGTTCTTC CASSFPGLETKDEQFF
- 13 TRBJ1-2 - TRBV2 TGTGCCACCTCCGGACGAAGTGACTATGGCTACACCTTC CATSGRSDYGYTF
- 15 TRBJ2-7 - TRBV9 TGTGCCAGCAGCGTAGTTCCCGGGGCCACCTACGAGCAGTACTTC CASSVVPGATYEQYF
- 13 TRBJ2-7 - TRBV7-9 TGTGCCAGCAGCTTAGACTCAGGCTACGAGCAGTACTTC CASSLDSGYEQYF
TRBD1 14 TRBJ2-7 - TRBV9 TGTGCCAGCAGCGCGGGGGGACAGGGGGCCGAGCAGTACTTC CASSAGGQGAEQYF
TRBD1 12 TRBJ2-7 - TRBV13 TGTGCCAGCAGCGGGGACAGGGACGAGCAGTACTTC CASSGDRDEQYF
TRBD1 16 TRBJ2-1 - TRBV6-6 TGTGCCAGCAGCCAAATTTGGGACAGAGCCTACAATGAGCAGTTCTTC CASSQIWDRAYNEQFF
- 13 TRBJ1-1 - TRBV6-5 TGTGCCAGCAATCCCTATGGGGGAACTGAAGCTTTCTTT CASNPYGGTEAFF
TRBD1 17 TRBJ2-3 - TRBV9 TGTGCCAGCAGCGAAACACAGGGGGGTTCTTCCACAGATACGCAGTATTTT CASSETQGGSSTDTQYF
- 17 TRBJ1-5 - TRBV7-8 TGTGCCAGCAGCTTAGCGCTAATAGGGGGTTGGGGCCAGCCCCAGCATTTT CASSLALIGGWGQPQHF
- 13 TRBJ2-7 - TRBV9 TGTGCCAGCAGCCCAACTCCGGCACGCGAGCAGTACTTC CASSPTPAREQYF
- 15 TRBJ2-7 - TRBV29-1 TGCAGCGTTGTAGTAGCAGGGGATCTTTCCTACGAGCAGTACTTC CSVVVAGDLSYEQYF
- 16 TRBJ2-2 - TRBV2 TGTGCCAGCAGTGATTATATTGGGCGGAAAAGCGGGGAGCTGTTTTTT CASSDYIGRKSGELFF
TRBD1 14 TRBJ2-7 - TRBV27 TGTGCCAGCAGTGACTACGGGACAGGATACGAGCAGTACTTC CASSDYGTGYEQYF
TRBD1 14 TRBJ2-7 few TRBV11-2 TGTGCCAGCAGCTACGGACAGGGGGCCTACGAGCAGTACTTC CASSYGQGAYEQYF
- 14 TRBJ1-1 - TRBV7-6 TGTGCCAGCAGCCGAAGCGGGGGTAACACTGAAGCTTTCTTT CASSRSGGNTEAFF